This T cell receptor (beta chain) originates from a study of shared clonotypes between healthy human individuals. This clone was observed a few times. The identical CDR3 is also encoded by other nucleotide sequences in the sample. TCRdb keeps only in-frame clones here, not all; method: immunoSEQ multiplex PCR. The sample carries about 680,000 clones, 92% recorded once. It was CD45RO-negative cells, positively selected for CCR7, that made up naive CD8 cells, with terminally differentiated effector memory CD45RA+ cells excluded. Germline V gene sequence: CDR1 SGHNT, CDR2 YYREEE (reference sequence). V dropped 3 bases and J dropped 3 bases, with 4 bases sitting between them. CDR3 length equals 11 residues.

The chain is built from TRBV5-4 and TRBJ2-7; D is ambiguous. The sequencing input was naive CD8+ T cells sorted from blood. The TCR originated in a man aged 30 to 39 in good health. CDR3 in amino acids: CASSSSYEQYF. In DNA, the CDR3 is TGTGCCAGCAGCTCGAGCTACGAGCAGTACTTC.